The 27 T cell receptor beta chains listed next were all sequenced from one sample in a study of regulatory T cells in long-lasting Graves disease. Both iRepertoire HTBI primers and Arm-PCR of CDR3 regions were used to build the TCR beta libraries. TCRdb re-called the multiplex PCR reads with MiXCR, one entry per CDR3 protein. The sample has about 460,000 distinct CDR3 sequences, around a fifth seen once. The sample's time point: persistent/refractory GD, antithyroid drugs over 5 years with positive TRAb. The authors made the TCR library using RNA they extracted from PBMCs. The source was peripheral blood mononuclear cells (PBMCs), collected when the disease was refractory, from a patient treated with antithyroid drugs. The receptors stem from a female donor with Graves disease.

This clonotype was found a few times. The chain uses TRBV2 and TRBJ1-3, with D possibly being TRBD1 (6 bases). The CDR3 spans 16 residues. Germline CDR1 is SNHLY and CDR2 is FYNNEI. Trimming removed 8 bases from V and 1 base from J, with 18 bases in between. The CDR3 loop reads CASSIRGGLSGNTIYF. CDR3 nucleotides: TGTGCCAGCTCTATTAGGGGGGGGCTTTCTGGAAACACCATATATTTT.

This clonotype was seen repeatedly, ten times or more. This chain joins TRBV7-2 and TRBJ1-2, with D uncertain. The CDR3 has 15 amino acids. Germline loops: CDR1 SGHTA, CDR2 FQGNSA. V was pared by 1 base and J by 4 bases, with 13 bases between. The CDR3: CASSLDPGGLYGYTF. The CDR3 DNA follows: TGTGCCAGCAGCTTAGATCCGGGCGGCCTCTATGGCTACACCTTC.

This clonotype was counted between two and nine times. The CDR3 nucleotides read TGTGCCATCAGTGAGTCGGTCGGAAACTATGGCTACACCTTC. It encodes CAISESVGNYGYTF. This chain connects TRBV10-3 to TRBJ1-2; no firm D call. This CDR3 has 14 residues. The V end lost 0 bases, the J end lost 2 bases, and 7 bases lay between the germline ends. CDR1 and CDR2 (germline): ENHRY, SYGVKD.

The chain combines TRBV3-1 with TRBJ1-2; D call uncertain. The CDR3 is 15 residues long. V lost 1 base, J lost 4 bases, and 13 bases lay in between. Germline V CDR1 and CDR2: LGHDT, YNNKEL (reference sequence). The CDR3 DNA sequence: TGTGCCAGCAGCCAAGGTAGCCACCCTTTCTATGGCTACACCTTC. It yields the protein CASSQGSHPFYGYTF.

This clonotype was seen a handful of times. The chain recombines TRBV30 with TRBJ1-6; D unclear. Between the trimmed V and J ends, which lost 1 base and 5 bases, there was a span of 6 bases. The CDR3 sequence is 13 residues long. Germline CDR1 GTSNPN, CDR2 SVGIG (reference sequence). The CDR3 sequence: CAWSGTDNSPLHF. The CDR3 region has the DNA TGTGCCTGGAGTGGGACGGATAATTCACCCCTCCACTTT.

This clonotype appeared a few times. The V gene is TRBV20-1, the J gene TRBJ1-6, with TRBD1 matching 7 bases. CDR3 length: 15 amino acids. Per germline, CDR1 DFQATT and CDR2 SNEGSKA (reference sequence). V shed 6 bases and J 9 bases; nucleotides not matched to a gene: 14. The CDR3 DNA follows: TGCAGTGCCTATCTCAGGGGGAAAAAGAGTTCACCCCTCCACTTT. Encoded protein: CSAYLRGKKSSPLHF.

This clonotype appeared many times. The chain has TRBV2 and TRBJ1-1; possibly TRBD1 for D (5 bases). Germline values: CDR1 SNHLY, CDR2 FYNNEI. V lost 11 bases, J lost 3 bases, and 19 bases lay in between. This CDR3 is built from 14 residues. The CDR3 region has the DNA TGTGCCGGGAGAAATTCAGGGATGGACACTGAAGCTTTCTTT. Residues: CAGRNSGMDTEAFF.

This sequence joins TRBV6-1 and TRBJ2-2, with TRBD2 matching 7 bases. The germline V gene has CDR1 MNHNS and CDR2 SASEGT. V was pared by 10 bases and J by 5 bases, with 10 bases of the junction left unmatched. CDR3 length: 14 residues. CDR3: CATQRAGVTGELFF. The CDR3, as DNA: TGTGCCACCCAACGGGCGGGGGTGACCGGGGAGCTGTTTTTT.

The genes are TRBV4-1 and TRBJ2-7; D is possibly TRBD1 (5 bases). The V end was cut by 4 bases, the J end by 1 base, with 14 bases between. This CDR3 is 15 amino acids long. In germline, CDR1 is MGHRA, CDR2 YSYEKL. CDR3 sequence (DNA): TGCGCCAGCAGCCTCGACCAGGACAAGTCCTACGAGCAGTACTTC. Protein sequence: CASSLDQDKSYEQYF.

This clonotype turned up a few times. The chain links TRBV11-2 to TRBJ1-4; D ambiguous. This CDR3 spans 15 amino acids. Trimming shortened V by 1 base and J by 10 bases, and 16 bases separated the two germline ends. The germline gives CDR1 SGHAT, CDR2 FQNNGV. The CDR3 DNA reads TGTGCCAGCAGCTTAGGGCCACGAAATCCTTTAAAACTGTTTTTT. This codes for CASSLGPRNPLKLFF.

The genes are TRBV13 and TRBJ1-2, with no clear D. V was pared by 5 bases and J by 4 bases, with 17 bases between. CDR1 and CDR2 (germline): PRHDT, FYEKMQ (reference sequence). The CDR3 sequence is 15 residues long. The CDR3 here is CASSGRITATYGYTF. The CDR3 region has the DNA TGTGCCAGCAGCGGTCGGATAACTGCTACCTATGGCTACACCTTC.

This clonotype was counted ten times or more. V and J are TRBV12-3 or TRBV12-4 and TRBJ1-3; D is ambiguous. The CDR3 totals 14 residues. V was clipped by 4 bases and J by 2 bases, with 9 bases between them. Here the CDR3 reads CASSSQEAGNTIYF. As DNA, the CDR3 is TGTGCCAGCAGTTCACAAGAGGCTGGAAACACCATATATTTT.

This clonotype has just a few counts. This CDR3 is CASSIRFTSEGDEQYF. In DNA form, the CDR3 reads TGTGCCAGCAGTATCCGATTTACATCCGAGGGGGACGAGCAGTACTTC. This chain joins TRBV25-1 and TRBJ2-7; weak D call: TRBD1 (6 bases). Deletions cut 5 bases from V and 5 bases from J, with 22 bases between. The CDR3 loop spans 16 amino acids. Germline V gives CDR1 MGHDK, CDR2 SYGVNS.

In this sample, this clonotype turned up a few times. V is TRBV7-8 and J is TRBJ1-2, with 9 positions matching TRBD1. Germline-derived CDR1 and CDR2 are SGHVS and FQNEAQ. J lost 4 bases, V lost 4 bases, and 13 bases had no gene match. The length of the CDR3 is 17 residues. The CDR3 coding sequence is TGTGCCAGCAGCTCCGGGACAGGGACTCAATTTCTCTATGGCTACACCTTC. This codes for CASSSGTGTQFLYGYTF.

This clonotype showed up many times. The rearrangement uses TRBV28 and TRBJ2-2; 9 nucleotides line up with TRBD2. Germline trimming cut 10 bases from V and 2 bases from J; bases unmatched to any gene: 11. Germline V gene data show CDR1 as MDHEN and CDR2 as SYDVKM. The CDR3 contains 16 residues. The CDR3 spells CATQFSGLANTGELFF. In DNA form, the CDR3 reads TGTGCCACCCAGTTTTCGGGACTAGCTAACACCGGGGAGCTGTTTTTT.

This clonotype was observed a single time. The chain is built from TRBV3-1 and TRBJ2-1, with 7 bases aligning to TRBD2. Looked up from germline, CDR1 is LGHDT and CDR2 is YNNKEL (reference sequence). This CDR3 has 12 amino acids. With V trimmed by 4 bases and J by 15 bases, 9 bases remained unmatched. CDR3 amino acids: CASSRGGSAAFF. In DNA form, the CDR3 reads TGTGCCAGCAGCCGGGGAGGGAGCGCGGCGTTCTTC.

In the case of this clonotype: A read error is possible here, since a much larger clone lies one base away. This sequence joins TRBV7-2 and TRBJ1-1, with D unclear. The germline gives CDR1 SGHTA, CDR2 FQGNSA. The CDR3 has 13 residues. CDR3 nucleotide sequence: TGTGTCAGCTCTGAGAATTCGAACACTGAAGCTTTCTTT. Its translation is CVSSENSNTEAFF.

This clonotype occurred many times. This chain connects TRBV9 to TRBJ1-6; a weak D match, TRBD1 (6 bases). The CDR3 is 16 amino acids. Germline V gives CDR1 SGDLS, CDR2 YYNGEE. V lost 0 bases to trimming and J lost 7 bases, with 14 bases between them. In DNA, the CDR3 is TGTGCCAGCAGCGTAGCTCAGGGAAGGGGGAATTCACCCCTCCACTTT. The encoded protein is CASSVAQGRGNSPLHF.

In regard to this clonotype: The CDR3 end shows no conserved phenylalanine or tryptophan, and so a read error is likely. CDR3 coding DNA: TGCAGTGCTAGGGACAGGGAGAACACTGAAGCTTTCCTT. Its translation: CSARDRENTEAFL. The genes are TRBV20-1 and TRBJ1-1, with 8 positions matching TRBD1. V shed 3 bases, J shed 1 base, and the junction held 1 base outside the gene matches. Germline CDR1 and CDR2: DFQATT and SNEGSKA (reference sequence). The CDR3 sequence is 13 residues long.

This clonotype came up a few times. The gene calls are TRBV7-6 and TRBJ1-1; 7 nucleotides line up with TRBD1. Germline trimming cut 1 base from V and 0 bases from J; bases unmatched to any gene: 8. This CDR3 has 17 residues. Germline CDR1 and CDR2: SGHVS and FNYEAQ. The CDR3 sequence: CASSLDRGRSMNTEAFF. CDR3 sequence (DNA): TGTGCCAGCAGCTTAGACAGGGGCCGTTCGATGAACACTGAAGCTTTCTTT.

This clonotype appeared once. The chain employs TRBV6-5 and TRBJ2-3; maybe TRBD2 (5 bases). With 2 bases removed from V and 11 bases from J, the gap between germline ends came to 11 bases. The CDR3 loop spans 12 amino acids. Germline V gene data show CDR1 as MNHEY and CDR2 as SVGAGI. In nucleotides, the CDR3 is TGTGCCAGCAGTTACGAGACTAATCTGCAGTATTTT. Protein sequence: CASSYETNLQYF.

V usage is TRBV30 and J usage is TRBJ2-7, with TRBD2 matching 7 bases. The V segment lost 3 bases and the J segment 6 bases; nucleotides outside the gene matches: 5. The CDR3 sequence is 12 residues long. In germline, CDR1 is GTSNPN, CDR2 SVGIG (reference sequence). CDR3 loop: CAWSDRGVEQYF. The CDR3 coding sequence is TGTGCCTGGAGCGATCGGGGGGTCGAGCAGTACTTC. Using reference TRBV30 and TRBJ2-7 for the parts outside the CDR3, the full variable domain is SQTIHQWPATLVQPVGSPLSLECTVEGTSNPNLYWYRQAAGRGLQLLFYSVGIGQISSEVPQNLSASRPQDRQFILSSKKLLLSDSGFYLCAWSDRGVEQYFGPGTRLTVT.

Only a few counts were recorded for this clonotype. The chain has TRBV5-5 and TRBJ2-7; 8 bases agree with TRBD1. With V trimmed by 3 bases and J by 4 bases, 15 bases remained unmatched. Germline CDR1 reads SGHKS; CDR2 reads YYEKEE (reference sequence). This CDR3 comprises 17 residues. The DNA for the CDR3 is TGTGCCAGCAGCTCTTTCGGGACAGGACCTGGGGGTTACGAGCAGTACTTC. Its protein is CASSSFGTGPGGYEQYF.

Concerning this clonotype itself: This may be a read error: a much more frequent sequence differs by one nucleotide. The V call is TRBV6-2 or TRBV6-3, the J call TRBJ1-1, with D uncertain. Germline V gene sequence: CDR1 MNHEY, CDR2 SVGEGT. The CDR3 has 15 residues. The CDR3, as DNA: TGTGCCGGCAGTGAATCGGACTGGCTCCTAGGTGAAGCTTTCTTT. Protein: CAGSESDWLLGEAFF.

This clonotype came up a few times. V usage is TRBV20-1 and J usage is TRBJ1-2, with TRBD1 identical over 7 bases. The germline CDR1 and CDR2 sequences are DFQATT and SNEGSKA (reference sequence). This CDR3 contains 12 residues. Unmatched junction bases numbered 2, after V lost 4 bases and J lost 3 bases. The CDR3 sequence: CSAKQGHYGYTF. CDR3 bases: TGCAGTGCTAAACAGGGGCACTATGGCTACACCTTC.

This clonotype was recorded many times. V usage is TRBV7-2 and J usage is TRBJ2-7; 9 nucleotides match TRBD1. V dropped 1 base and J dropped 3; count of bases not matched to a gene: 10. There are 17 residues in the CDR3. Germline V lookup: CDR1 SGHTA, CDR2 FQGNSA. The CDR3 sequence: CASSLEETGTGHYEQYF. DNA of the CDR3: TGTGCCAGCAGCTTAGAAGAGACCGGGACAGGGCACTACGAGCAGTACTTC.

In regard to this clonotype: This may arise from a read error, as a much more abundant clone is one base away. The conserved phenylalanine or tryptophan is not found at the CDR3 terminus, so this likely reflects a read error. The V and J genes are TRBV6-1 and TRBJ1-4, with D perhaps TRBD1 (5 bases). Germline V gene data show CDR1 as MNHNS and CDR2 as SASEGT. Deletions cut 0 bases from V and 6 bases from J, with 11 bases between. This CDR3 has 15 residues. CDR3 protein: CASSEAGGSDEKLFL. The DNA for the CDR3 is TGTGCCAGCAGTGAAGCTGGGGGGTCGGATGAAAAACTGTTTCTT.